Detailed here is one T cell receptor beta chain. This clone was detected only once. Its antigen is not yet known. Base qualities are not provided; no much larger clone lies one nucleotide away. The germline V gene provides CDR1 SGHDT and CDR2 YYEEEE. Germline trimming amounts to 3 bases on V and 3 bases on J, with 3 as the count of junction bases outside the gene matches. The CDR3, from cysteine to phenylalanine, totals 14 residues. Only the CDR3 DNA stays, 42 bases, in frame from base 1. The immunoSEQ Assay, a bias-controlled multiplex PCR, was used to amplify TCRbeta CDR3 regions from genomic DNA. As for how the authors treated the data: Nucleated cell counts per sample were estimated from amplification of reference gene primers within the assay. To quantify the absolute abundance of each unique TCRbeta CDR3 rearrangement, sequence reads were collapsed and filtered. For each sample, productive Simpson clonality was calculated as the square root of Simpson's diversity index over productive rearrangements. TCRdb provides this immuneACCESS table in a form limited to in-frame rearrangements. Some clones are lacking; in checked studies, under half of them reflect an unresolved V gene, and why the rest are absent is not known. V and J calls and clone size come straight from that table; D and trimming were deduced from the DNA. Here the sample has 250,000 to 300,000 clones; around 86% occur a single time. The ten largest clones take up about 3% of the sample.

This entry is derived from a study of blood T cell repertoires in COVID-19 (dated by TCRdb to 2018 to 2020). With regard to the full study: Samples covering the acute and convalescent phases of COVID-19 were provided by collaborators in the United States, Italy and Spain. The material from the prospective study consisted of cDNA or gDNA derived from T cells, B-cell-depleted T cells, or PBMCs. The dataset comprised deeply sampled blood TCRbeta repertoires from subjects exposed to, actively infected with, or recovered from COVID-19. The repertoires were released in a freely available public database meant as a resource for research on the immune response to SARS-CoV-2. The samples were drawn from two sources: the first 160 participants of the ongoing ImmuneRACE study, and fewer than 1,500 subjects contributed by 6 global collaborators. A de-identified subject ID, COVID-19 status, age in years and sex were almost always included in the sample metadata. Where HLA class I and class II types were available, the types were taken from metadata supplied by the sample provider, not from assay-based typing.

Findings and caveats that apply to the study as a whole: How much clinical and demographic metadata was included differed by source and by participant, and the metadata was provided uncurated.

Whole blood was collected in K2EDTA tubes by collaborating institutions according to the institutions' own protocols. For TCRbeta analysis, collaborator samples were shipped as frozen whole blood, as isolated PBMCs, or as DNA extracted from either sample type. The sample taken for sequencing was peripheral blood. The TCR originated in a woman aged 30 to 39 with active or convalescent COVID-19. This chain is built from TRBV5-6 and TRBJ1-1; 9 nucleotides in the junction match TRBD1. The nucleotide sequence is TGTGCCAGCAGCTACAGGGACAGGGACACTGAAGCTTTCTTT. Its coded protein is CASSYRDRDTEAFF.